The TCR beta chain described here comes from a study of Ad26.COV2.S vaccination and SARS-CoV-2 variants. Broader study findings: Spike-specific TCR breadth ran higher among vaccine recipients than placebo recipients. Breadth and depth estimates from TCRs may understate total T cell responses. Those who received vaccine or placebo ended up with similar non-spike TCR breadth. Breadth, reportedly substantial, characterized the spike-specific CD8+ and CD4+ T cell responses after vaccination.

Libraries were prepared by immunoSEQ multiplex PCR; TCRdb keeps only in-frame clonotypes and omits some of them. This table has around 94,000 clones, around 80% appearing once. On this clone: Its antigen is unknown.

CDR3 size: 12 residues. The germline V and J ends were trimmed by 6 bases and 3 bases, with 5 bases remaining between them. The germline V gene encodes CDR1 MDHEN and CDR2 SYDVKM. The material sequenced was peripheral blood, taken after recovery from COVID-19. The rearrangement joins TRBV28 to TRBJ1-4; D gene unclear. This clonotype originated in a human donor who had recovered from COVID-19. The CDR3 DNA is TGTGCCAGCAGGGACCCTAATGAAAAACTGTTTTTT. As protein: CASRDPNEKLFF.